The 9 T cell receptor beta chains below were found in one sample sequenced in a study of Graves' ophthalmopathy and Graves' hyperthyroidism. TCR beta CDR3 regions were amplified from RNA transcripts. Second-round multiplex PCR came after first-round RT-PCR with HTBI primers. TCRdb re-called the multiplex PCR reads with MiXCR, one entry per CDR3 protein. The sample has a few hundred thousand distinct CDR3 sequences; about two fifths are singletons. The sample comprised peripheral blood or thyroid tissue (not recorded which). These receptors were obtained from an adult man with Graves' hyperthyroidism.

This clonotype was recorded at least ten times. The chain links TRBV7-8 to TRBJ2-7; 7 positions match TRBD2. The length of the CDR3 is 14 residues. The V segment lost 5 bases and the J segment 1 base; nucleotides outside the gene matches: 5. The germline V gene encodes CDR1 SGHVS and CDR2 FQNEAQ. CDR3 in DNA: TGTGCCAGCAGCCGCGGGGGTGCTTCCTACGAGCAGTACTTC. Translated: CASSRGGASYEQYF.

This clonotype turned up a few times. The chain links TRBV15 to TRBJ1-5, with 8 bases matching TRBD1. The V segment lost 8 bases and the J segment 0 bases; nucleotides outside the gene matches: 9. Germline loops: CDR1 LNHNV, CDR2 YYDKDF (reference sequence). The CDR3 totals 16 residues. The CDR3 region has the DNA TGTGCCACCGGACGACAGGGGCTATATAGCAATCAGCCCCAGCATTTT. It encodes CATGRQGLYSNQPQHF.

The chain is built from TRBV6-5 and TRBJ2-3, with D possibly matching TRBD1 (6 bases). Germline V lookup: CDR1 MNHEY, CDR2 SVGAGI. This CDR3 is built from 16 residues. The V end lost 2 bases, the J end lost 0 bases, and 12 bases lay between the germline ends. Written as DNA, the CDR3 is TGTGCCAGCAGTTACACTCCAGGGGTCAGCACAGATACGCAGTATTTT. This translates into CASSYTPGVSTDTQYF.

This clonotype was found many times. The chain uses TRBV5-8 and TRBJ2-7; TRBD1 matches at 7 bases. Germline trimming cut 1 base from V and 4 bases from J; bases unmatched to any gene: 8. CDR3 length: 15 amino acids. Germline values: CDR1 SGHTS, CDR2 YDEGEE. For the CDR3, the DNA is TGTGCCAGCAGCTTGAGAGGGGGCGCGAATTACGAGCAGTACTTC. This translates into CASSLRGGANYEQYF.

V gene TRBV7-2 combines with J gene TRBJ1-4; D perhaps matches TRBD1 (6 bases). V was shortened by 5 bases and J by 4 bases, with 17 bases between the two germline ends. Germline lookup yields CDR1 SGHTA and CDR2 FQGNSA. The CDR3 consists of 16 residues. The CDR3 coding sequence is TGTGCCAGCAGCCCACTTGGGACATCTAATAATGAAAAACTGTTTTTT. Its translation: CASSPLGTSNNEKLFF.

V gene TRBV29-1 combines with J gene TRBJ2-2; 7 bases are a match to TRBD1. CDR3 length: 14 amino acids. The ends lost 7 bases at V and 6 bases at J; junction bases unmatched: 11. Germline V lookup: CDR1 SQVTM, CDR2 ANQGSEA. The CDR3 protein is CSGGKTGAAGELFF. The CDR3, as DNA: TGCAGCGGGGGAAAAACAGGGGCCGCCGGGGAGCTGTTTTTT.

The table lists this clonotype with many counts. The gene calls are TRBV7-8 and TRBJ1-1; no definite D call. The CDR3 length is 14 residues. V lost 2 bases, J lost 3 bases, and 10 bases lay in between. Germline V gene lookup returns CDR1 SGHVS and CDR2 FQNEAQ. The CDR3 here is CASSLLGWDTEAFF. As DNA, the CDR3 is TGTGCCAGCAGCTTATTGGGGTGGGACACTGAAGCTTTCTTT. The whole variable domain, remainder taken from reference TRBV7-8 and TRBJ1-1, is GAGVSQSPRYKVAKRGQDVALRCDPISGHVSLFWYQQALGQGPEFLTYFQNEAQLDKSGLPSDRFFAERPEGSVSTLKIQRTQQEDSAVYLCASSLLGWDTEAFFGQGTRLTVV.

This chain links TRBV10-3 with TRBJ2-3; 12 bases are shared with TRBD2. This CDR3 has 16 amino acids. Germline values: CDR1 ENHRY, CDR2 SYGVKD. V shed 6 bases and J 2 bases; nucleotides not matched to a gene: 6. The CDR3 coding sequence is TGTGCCATCAGGCCGAGACTAGCGGGGGCCACAGATACGCAGTATTTT. Its translation: CAIRPRLAGATDTQYF.

This chain joins TRBV2 and TRBJ2-7, with a tentative D call TRBD2 (6 bases). CDR1 is SNHLY, CDR2 FYNNEI, per germline. The CDR3 covers 15 residues. V lost 7 bases to trimming and J lost 2 bases, with 18 bases between them. DNA for the CDR3: TGTGCCAGCACCCCGTATCTGGGGGGAACCTACGAGCAGTACTTC. This sequence encodes CASTPYLGGTYEQYF. Full variable domain (rest looked up from reference TRBV2 and TRBJ2-7): EPEVTQTPSHQVTQMGQEVILRCVPISNHLYFYWYRQILGQKVEFLVSFYNNEISEKSEIFDDQFSVERPDGSNFTLKIRSTKLEDSAMYFCASTPYLGGTYEQYFGPGTRLTVT.